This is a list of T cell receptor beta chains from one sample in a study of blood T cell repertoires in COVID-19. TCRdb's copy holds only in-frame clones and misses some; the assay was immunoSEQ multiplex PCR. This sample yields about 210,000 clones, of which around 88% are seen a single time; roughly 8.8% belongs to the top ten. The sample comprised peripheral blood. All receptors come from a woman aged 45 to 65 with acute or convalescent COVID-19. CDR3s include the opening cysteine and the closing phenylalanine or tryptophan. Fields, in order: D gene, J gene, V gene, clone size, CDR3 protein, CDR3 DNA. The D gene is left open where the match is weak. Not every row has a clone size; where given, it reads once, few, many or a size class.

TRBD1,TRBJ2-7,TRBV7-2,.,CASSSDRGAYEQYF,TGTGCCAGCAGCTCTGACAGGGGAGCCTACGAGCAGTACTTC
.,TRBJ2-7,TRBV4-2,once,CASSQAGGPVSSYEQYF,TGTGCCAGCAGCCAAGCCGGAGGGCCAGTGAGCTCCTACGAGCAGTACTTC
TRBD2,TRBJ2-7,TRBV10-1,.,CASLEGGLAVLYEQYF,TGCGCCAGCCTTGAGGGGGGACTAGCGGTTCTCTACGAGCAGTACTTC
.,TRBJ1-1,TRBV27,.,CASGWGEASAFF,TGTGCCAGCGGCTGGGGGGAGGCGTCAGCTTTCTTT
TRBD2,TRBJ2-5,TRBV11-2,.,CASSFWGGGETQYF,TGTGCCAGCAGCTTCTGGGGGGGAGGGGAGACCCAGTACTTC
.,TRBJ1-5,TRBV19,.,CASRQPGAGGNQPQHF,TGTGCCAGTAGGCAACCAGGGGCAGGGGGCAATCAGCCCCAGCATTTT
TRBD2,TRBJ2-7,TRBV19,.,CASKLAGSYEQYF,TGTGCCAGTAAACTAGCGGGCTCCTACGAGCAGTACTTC
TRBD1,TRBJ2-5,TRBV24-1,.,CATSDFRTGLETQYF,TGTGCCACCAGTGATTTCCGGACAGGGTTGGAGACCCAGTACTTC
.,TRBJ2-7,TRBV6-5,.,CASSYTSSYEQYF,TGTGCCAGCAGTTACACTAGCTCCTACGAGCAGTACTTC
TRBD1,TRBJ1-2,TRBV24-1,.,CATSRDRGGYTF,TGTGCCACCAGCCGGGACAGGGGCGGCTACACCTTC
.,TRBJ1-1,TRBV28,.,CASSFTGGSGTEAFF,TGTGCCAGCAGTTTCACGGGGGGGAGTGGCACTGAAGCTTTCTTT
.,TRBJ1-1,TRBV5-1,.,CASSLVVEGAEAFF,TGCGCCAGCAGCTTGGTGGTGGAGGGAGCTGAAGCTTTCTTT
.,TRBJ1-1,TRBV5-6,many,CASSPRIREGDGNTEAFF,TGTGCCAGCAGCCCAAGAATCCGGGAGGGCGATGGGAACACTGAAGCTTTCTTT
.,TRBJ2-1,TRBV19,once,CASSSVQRTSRNEQFF,TGTGCCAGTAGTTCTGTTCAGCGGACCTCTAGGAATGAGCAGTTCTTC
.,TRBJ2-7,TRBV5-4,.,CASSPAVEGYEQYF,TGTGCCAGCAGCCCAGCGGTGGAGGGGTACGAGCAGTACTTC
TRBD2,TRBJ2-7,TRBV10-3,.,CATWTSGNYEQYF,TGTGCCACCTGGACTAGCGGCAACTACGAGCAGTACTTC
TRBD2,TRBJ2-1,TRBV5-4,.,CASSFPRGYEQFF,TGTGCCAGCAGCTTCCCGCGGGGGTATGAGCAGTTCTTC
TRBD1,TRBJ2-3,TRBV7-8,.,CASSSSQGITDTQYF,TGTGCCAGCAGCTCCTCACAGGGGATCACAGATACGCAGTATTTT
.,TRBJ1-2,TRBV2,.,CASSLQGEGDGYTF,TGTGCCAGCAGTCTACAGGGTGAAGGGGATGGCTACACCTTC
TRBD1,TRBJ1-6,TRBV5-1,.,CASSFYTGGNSPLHF,TGCGCCAGCAGCTTTTATACAGGGGGCAATTCACCCCTCCACTTT
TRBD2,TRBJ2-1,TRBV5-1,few,CASSREGHGNEQFF,TGCGCCAGCAGCCGGGAGGGCCACGGCAATGAGCAGTTCTTC
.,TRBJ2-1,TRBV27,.,CASSQGHPYNEQFF,TGTGCCAGCAGTCAGGGACACCCCTACAATGAGCAGTTCTTC
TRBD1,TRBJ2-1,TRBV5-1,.,CASSAIPGQGNNEQFF,TGCGCCAGCAGTGCGATACCGGGACAGGGAAACAATGAGCAGTTCTTC
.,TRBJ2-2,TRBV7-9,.,CASSHASGTNTGELFF,TGTGCCAGCAGCCACGCCTCTGGCACAAACACCGGGGAGCTGTTTTTT
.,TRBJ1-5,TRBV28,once,CASSLGRENNQPQHF,TGTGCCAGCAGTTTAGGCAGGGAAAATAATCAGCCCCAGCATTTT
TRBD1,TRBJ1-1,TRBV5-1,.,CASSSRTGGRGTEAFF,TGCGCCAGCAGCTCCCGGACAGGGGGCAGGGGCACTGAAGCTTTCTTT
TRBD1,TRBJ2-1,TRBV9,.,CASSPRDRYNEQFF,TGTGCCAGCAGCCCCAGGGACAGGTACAATGAGCAGTTCTTC
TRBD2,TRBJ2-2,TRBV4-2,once,CASSQVASGSEGTGELFF,TGTGCCAGCAGCCAAGTGGCTAGCGGGAGTGAAGGCACCGGGGAGCTGTTTTTT
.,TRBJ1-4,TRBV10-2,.,CASSPGFSNEKLFF,TGCGCCAGCAGTCCGGGGTTTAGTAATGAAAAACTGTTTTTT
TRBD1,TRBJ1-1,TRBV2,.,CASSPGTGWIEAFF,TGTGCCAGCAGTCCTGGGACAGGGTGGATTGAAGCTTTCTTT
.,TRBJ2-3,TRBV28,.,CASSRLGRVKTDTQYF,TGTGCCAGCAGCCGGCTAGGCAGGGTGAAGACAGATACGCAGTATTTT
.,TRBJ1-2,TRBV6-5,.,CASSLLLYGYTF,TGTGCCAGCAGTCTCCTTCTATATGGCTACACCTTC
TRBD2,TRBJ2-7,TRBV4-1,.,CASSQQPGLAGVGEQYF,TGCGCCAGCAGCCAACAACCGGGACTAGCGGGAGTCGGCGAGCAGTACTTC
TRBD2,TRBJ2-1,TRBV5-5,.,CASSSTSGSYNEQFF,TGTGCCAGCAGCTCTACTAGCGGCTCCTACAATGAGCAGTTCTTC
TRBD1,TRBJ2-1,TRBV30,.,CAWNEGTVTYNEQFF,TGTGCCTGGAACGAAGGGACAGTTACTTACAATGAGCAGTTCTTC
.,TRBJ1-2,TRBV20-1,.,CSASSGNDGYTF,TGCAGTGCTAGTTCAGGGAACGATGGCTACACCTTC
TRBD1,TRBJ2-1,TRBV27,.,CASSGQGPYNEQFF,TGTGCCAGCAGTGGACAGGGTCCCTACAATGAGCAGTTCTTC
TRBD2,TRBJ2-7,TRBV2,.,CASLPRSTRTRGSYEQYF,TGTGCCAGCCTCCCCCGGTCCACGAGGACTAGAGGTTCCTACGAGCAGTACTTC
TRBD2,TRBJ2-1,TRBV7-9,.,CASRLAGGNEQFF,TGTGCCAGCAGACTAGCGGGAGGGAATGAGCAGTTCTTC
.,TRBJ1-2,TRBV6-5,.,CASSYSGREKNYGYTF,TGTGCCAGCAGTTACTCCGGCAGGGAAAAGAACTATGGCTACACCTTC
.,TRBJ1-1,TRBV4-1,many,CASSQARGNTEAFF,TGCGCCAGCAGCCAGGCAAGGGGGAACACTGAAGCTTTCTTT
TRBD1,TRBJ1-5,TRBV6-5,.,CASGRQGHQPQHF,TGTGCCAGCGGTCGACAGGGCCATCAGCCCCAGCATTTT
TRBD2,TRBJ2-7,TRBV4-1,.,CASSQDLWTFGLAGGPYEQYF,TGCGCCAGCAGCCAAGACCTGTGGACATTCGGACTAGCGGGAGGGCCCTACGAGCAGTACTTC